This T cell receptor beta chain was profiled in a study of chemoradiotherapy in HPV16-positive cancers (dated by TCRdb to the early 2020s). Some background on the complete study: Candidate HPV-specific T-cell clones and common TCR motifs were defined by functional T-cell assays performed on cells from a couple of HPV16-positive patients. The study asked whether T-cell immunity to the HPV oncoproteins E6 and E7 changes during chemoradiotherapy and whether this immunity affects survival. TCR repertoires from some 90 patients with HPV-related cancers were then used to track the candidate HPV-specific TCRs and motifs.

Because repertoires were sampled repeatedly during chemoradiotherapy, clonal expansion in the tumor microenvironment could be followed. What the study reported, not specific to this receptor: In HPV16-positive patients, expansion of HPV-responsive T cells during chemoradiotherapy was found to be associated with improved recurrence-free survival. Expansion of candidate HPV-specific clones and E7-related TCR motifs was observed in the tumor microenvironment during treatment, whereas no such expansion was observed for non-HPV-specific T cells. Only two HPV16-positive patients were used to derive the functional definition of HPV-specific T cells, and the survival association was reported for HPV16-positive patients.

Turning to this clone: Its antigen is unknown. Base qualities are not recorded, but no much larger clone differs from it by a single base.

Libraries came from the immunoSEQ multiplex PCR assay. As stored in TCRdb, this immuneACCESS dataset retains in-frame rearrangements with V and J assigned. A fraction of the clones does not appear; measured against another copy, unresolved V genes explain less than half of the discrepancy, and the remainder lacks a known reason. This sample lists about 32,000 clones; about 91% were detected once. The biggest ten clones account for around 5% of the sample. This receptor was taken from a human donor with HPV-associated anogenital cancer. Specimen: blood, collected from a patient who underwent chemoradiotherapy.

The nucleotide sequence reads as follows: TGTGCCAGCCGGATAGGAATTGACTATGGCTACACCTTC. It translates as CASRIGIDYGYTF. The receptor chain draws on TRBV28 and TRBJ1-2; the D gene assignment is ambiguous. As encoded in the germline V gene, CDR1 is MDHEN while CDR2 is SYDVKM. Counted from cysteine to phenylalanine, this CDR3 has 13 amino acids. Kept here is only the CDR3 DNA, which spans 39 bases and is read in frame from base 1. Trimming removed 8 bases from V and 3 bases from J, leaving 13 bases between the germline ends.